This T cell receptor (beta chain) appears in the sequencing data of a study of T cells after yellow fever vaccination. Study-wide background: In the case of low-cell-number fractions, SMART-Seq v4 Ultra Low Input was used for preparation.

Points from the study as a whole: Overall, a small share of clonotypes was seen in both CD4 and CD8 compartments. Post-booster samples contained most primary-vaccination clones (more than 95% CD4, around 90% CD8). FACS-sorted repertoires could harbor abundant contaminating bulk-population clonotypes.

With 1 base clipped from V and 0 bases from J, the junction kept 5 bases outside the gene matches. CDR1 DFQATT and CDR2 SNEGSKA come from the germline V gene (reference sequence). The CDR3 runs 15 residues. TCRdb reprocessed the 5' RACE reads via MiXCR and lists one record per CDR3 protein. This sample carries hundreds of thousands of distinct CDR3 sequences, 13% of them seen once, and the ten largest clones take about 14%. This clonotype was counted between two and nine times. The antigen remains unidentified. V and J are TRBV20-1 and TRBJ1-1; TRBD1 matches 7 bases. The sample here was PBMCs, taken on the day of the yellow fever booster vaccination. This clonotype was sampled from a man aged 25-40 years who received the YFV17D yellow fever vaccine. This CDR3 reads CSARVTGVLNTEAFF. For the CDR3, the DNA is TGCAGTGCTAGAGTCACAGGGGTCCTGAACACTGAAGCTTTCTTT.